Each of the 19 T cell receptor beta chains below was sequenced from the same sample in a study of PD-1 blockade in classical Hodgkin lymphoma. The data were produced by immunoSEQ multiplex PCR, yet TCRdb's version contains in-frame clones alone and is incomplete. The table includes about 97,000 clones, approximately 80% detected once. All patients relapsed after autologous stem cell transplantation, and brentuximab vedotin exposure varied. The sample in question was peripheral blood mononuclear cells (PBMCs), obtained at baseline. These receptors originate from a human donor with classical Hodgkin lymphoma.

V gene TRBV6-6 combines with J gene TRBJ2-5; D tentatively fits TRBD1 or TRBD2 (6 bases each). The CDR3 consists of 13 residues. V lost 0 bases and J lost 7, with 9 bases in between. Germline assignment: CDR1 MNHNY and CDR2 SVGAGI (reference sequence). The CDR3 reads CASSYSEGVTQYF. The CDR3, as DNA: TGTGCCAGCAGTTACTCGGAGGGGGTGACCCAGTACTTC.

The rearrangement joins TRBV10-2 to TRBJ1-2; possible D gene TRBD1, 5 bases. The CDR3 covers 12 residues. Germline values: CDR1 WSHSY, CDR2 SAAADI. Trimming removed 6 bases at V and 2 bases at J, with 7 bases between. The DNA of the CDR3 is TGCGCCAGCAGGGGGGGGAACTATGGCTACACCTTC. Residues: CASRGGNYGYTF.

The rearrangement links TRBV7-2 to TRBJ2-1; D uncertain. V shed 1 base and J shed 5 bases, with 6 bases lying between them. Germline V gene lookup returns CDR1 SGHTA and CDR2 FQGNSA. This CDR3 contains 13 residues. CDR3 nucleotide sequence: TGTGCCAGCAGCTTAGGACGGAACAATGAGCAGTTCTTC. Amino acids: CASSLGRNNEQFF.

The chain carries TRBV6-6 and TRBJ1-4, with D possibly being TRBD1 (5 bases). Trimming left V 7 bases short and J 10 bases short, with 10 bases between. From germline, CDR1 is MNHNY and CDR2 SVGAGI (reference sequence). The CDR3 has 11 amino acids. As DNA, the CDR3 is TGTGCCAGCACCGAGGGGACAAAACTGTTTTTT. Residues: CASTEGTKLFF.

The J gene is TRBJ2-1, the V gene TRBV15; D unclear. Germline V gene data show CDR1 as LNHNV and CDR2 as YYDKDF (reference sequence). V was shortened by 1 base and J by 4 bases, with 8 bases between the two germline ends. This CDR3 has 14 amino acids. The CDR3 protein is CATSRAGDYNEQFF. CDR3 bases: TGTGCCACCAGCAGAGCAGGTGATTACAATGAGCAGTTCTTC.

This clone has only one observation. The chain recombines TRBV6-4 with TRBJ2-2; tentatively, D is TRBD1 (7 bases). This CDR3 has 14 amino acids. Trimming took off 8 bases at V and 2 bases at J, with 12 bases between the two ends. Germline V lookup: CDR1 MRHNA, CDR2 SNTAGT. The CDR3 protein is CASRGTVNTGELFF. The CDR3 DNA follows: TGTGCCAGCCGCGGGACAGTTAACACCGGGGAGCTGTTTTTT.

V is TRBV28 and J is TRBJ2-3; D is ambiguous. Germline values: CDR1 MDHEN, CDR2 SYDVKM. The CDR3 length is 18 residues. V shed 5 bases and J shed 5 bases, with 26 bases lying between them. CDR3 amino acids: CASSPTRATRRRGDTQYF. The CDR3 region has the DNA TGTGCCAGCAGTCCCACCCGGGCGACCCGGCGCCGTGGAGATACGCAGTATTTT. Full variable domain (rest looked up from reference TRBV28 and TRBJ2-3): DVKVTQSSRYLVKRTGEKVFLECVQDMDHENMFWYRQDPGLGLRLIYFSYDVKMKEKGDIPEGYSVSREKKERFSLILESASTNQTSMYLCASSPTRATRRRGDTQYFGPGTRLTVL.

The V and J genes are TRBV25-1 and TRBJ2-7; 7 positions match TRBD1. CDR3 length: 13 residues. V shed 5 bases and J 2 bases; nucleotides not matched to a gene: 3. Germline V gives CDR1 MGHDK, CDR2 SYGVNS. The CDR3 DNA reads TGTGCCAGCAGTTCCGACAGGGCCTACGAGCAGTACTTC. Translated, it gives CASSSDRAYEQYF.

The chain joins TRBV4-1 to TRBJ2-5, with D possibly being TRBD1 (6 bases). V lost 4 bases and J lost 4, with 22 bases in between. Germline values: CDR1 MGHRA, CDR2 YSYEKL. CDR3 length: 17 amino acids. The CDR3 DNA follows: TGCGCCAGCAGCCTAGGTAGAGGGACAATTTCGTCAGAGACCCAGTACTTC. Translating gives CASSLGRGTISSETQYF.

This chain joins TRBV27 and TRBJ2-7; TRBD2 agrees at 14 bases. The CDR3 covers 16 residues. V dropped 2 bases and J dropped 5; count of bases not matched to a gene: 5. CDR1 is MNHEY, CDR2 SMNVEV, per germline (reference sequence). CDR3 DNA: TGTGCCAGCAGTTTACGCGGGACTAGCGGGAGTCACGAGCAGTACTTC. Its protein is CASSLRGTSGSHEQYF.

V is TRBV5-6 and J is TRBJ2-2, with 9 bases that match TRBD2. CDR1 and CDR2 from the germline V gene are SGHDT and YYEEEE. This CDR3 has 15 residues. V was clipped by 4 bases and J by 7 bases; unmatched bases: 8. The CDR3 loop reads CASSPSGAGRGELFF. The CDR3 bases are TGTGCCAGCAGCCCTAGCGGGGCAGGGCGCGGGGAGCTGTTTTTT. Full variable domain (remainder filled in from reference TRBV5-6 and TRBJ2-2): DAGVTQSPTHLIKTRGQQVTLRCSPKSGHDTVSWYQQALGQGPQFIFQYYEEEERQRGNFPDRFSGHQFPNYSSELNVNALLLGDSALYLCASSPSGAGRGELFFGEGSRLTVL.

This chain connects TRBV6-6 to TRBJ2-7, with D tentatively TRBD1 or TRBD2 (5 bases each). Germline V lookup: CDR1 MNHNY, CDR2 SVGAGI (reference sequence). Trimming removed 2 bases from V and 4 bases from J, with 15 bases in between. This CDR3 spans 15 amino acids. This chain's CDR3 is CASSYGGRDGYEQYF. Written as DNA, the CDR3 is TGTGCCAGCAGTTACGGGGGACGGGACGGGTACGAGCAGTACTTC.

CDR3 loop: CASSFGNQETQYF. CDR3 bases: TGCGCCAGCAGCTTTGGGAACCAAGAGACCCAGTACTTC. The V and J genes are TRBV5-1 and TRBJ2-5; unclear D gene. V lost 2 bases and J 0 bases, leaving 5 bases between the germline ends. Per the germline V gene, CDR1 is SGHRS and CDR2 is YFSETQ. The CDR3 loop spans 13 amino acids.

The chain employs TRBV7-6 and TRBJ1-3; D is perhaps TRBD1 (6 bases). Trimming pared 1 base from V and 0 bases from J, leaving 13 bases between. Germline CDR1 SGHVS, CDR2 FNYEAQ. The CDR3 spans 17 residues. The CDR3 here is CASSLDDRTLSGNTIYF. The CDR3 DNA reads TGTGCCAGCAGCTTAGACGACAGGACACTCTCTGGAAACACCATATATTTT.

The gene calls are TRBV6-5 and TRBJ1-4; D possibly corresponds to TRBD1 (5 bases). CDR3 length equals 15 residues. Germline V gene lookup returns CDR1 MNHEY and CDR2 SVGAGI. V lost 5 bases, J lost 3 bases, and 13 bases lay in between. The CDR3, as DNA: TGTGCCAGCAGTAACGGGGCACGGGCTAATGAAAAACTGTTTTTT. Residues: CASSNGARANEKLFF.

CDR3 loop: CASSLALAGGLLYEQYF. CDR3 DNA sequence: TGTGCCAGCAGCTTAGCTCTAGCGGGAGGGCTTCTCTACGAGCAGTACTTC. This chain connects TRBV11-2 to TRBJ2-7; 12 bases agree with TRBD2. Germline V CDR1 and CDR2: SGHAT, FQNNGV. Trimming at V came to 1 base and at J to 3 bases, leaving 7 bases not matched to a gene. This CDR3 has 17 residues.

CDR3 coding DNA: TGTGCCAGCAGCCGACGACAGGGGGCTACAGATACGCAGTATTTT. This codes for CASSRRQGATDTQYF. The chain recombines TRBV11-3 with TRBJ2-3; 10 bases are a match to TRBD1. J gave up 3 bases and V 5 bases, and 5 bases lay outside the gene matches. This CDR3 comprises 15 residues. Per germline, CDR1 SGHNT and CDR2 YENEEA. Full variable domain (missing parts from reference TRBV11-3 and TRBJ2-3): EAGVVQSPRYKIIEKKQPVAFWCNPISGHNTLYWYLQNLGQGPELLIRYENEEAVDDSQLPKDRFSAERLKGVDSTLKIQPAELGDSAVYLCASSRRQGATDTQYFGPGTRLTVL.

This sequence joins TRBV21-1 and TRBJ2-4; TRBD1, as called in the table, went unchecked against the DNA. TRBV21-1 is flagged as a pseudogene. This CDR3 spans 16 amino acids. The CDR3 loop is CASSQGQGSTKNIQYF. The CDR3 nucleotides are TGTGCCAGCAGCCAAGGACAGGGGTCGACCAAAAACATTCAGTACTTC.

The chain has TRBV18 and TRBJ2-6, with D possibly being TRBD1 (5 bases). Germline V gene lookup returns CDR1 KGHSH and CDR2 LQKENI. V was shortened by 2 bases and J by 2 bases, with 7 bases between the two germline ends. This CDR3 region has 15 residues. CDR3 protein: CASSPIRAGANVLTF. CDR3 in DNA: TGTGCCAGCTCACCAATCAGGGCTGGGGCCAACGTCCTGACTTTC.